The T cell receptor (beta chain) under discussion was sequenced for a study of shared clonotypes between healthy human individuals. Data came from immunoSEQ multiplex PCR; TCRdb stores just in-frame clones and leaves some out. The sample shows about 2.3 million clones, less than 95% of them seen only once. Germline values: CDR1 ENHRY, CDR2 SYGVKD. This CDR3 has 16 residues. The V end lost 3 bases, the J end lost 0 bases, and 15 bases lay between the germline ends. Study-wide results and limits: Of the naive CD4 clonotypes, around 4.9% were shared across several donors.

Regarding this clone: Its antigen is as yet unknown.

The sample was naive CD4+ T cells from PBMCs. Specified subset: CD45RA+ positively selected. The TCR sequence derives from a man aged 18 to 30 in good health. Some clones in this sample may be carry-over from other donors' samples. The J gene is TRBJ2-7, the V gene TRBV10-3; D might be TRBD1 (6 bases). The CDR3 nucleotides are TGTGCCATCAGTGAACTTAGGACAGCCAGCTCCTACGAGCAGTACTTC. Translated, it gives CAISELRTASSYEQYF.